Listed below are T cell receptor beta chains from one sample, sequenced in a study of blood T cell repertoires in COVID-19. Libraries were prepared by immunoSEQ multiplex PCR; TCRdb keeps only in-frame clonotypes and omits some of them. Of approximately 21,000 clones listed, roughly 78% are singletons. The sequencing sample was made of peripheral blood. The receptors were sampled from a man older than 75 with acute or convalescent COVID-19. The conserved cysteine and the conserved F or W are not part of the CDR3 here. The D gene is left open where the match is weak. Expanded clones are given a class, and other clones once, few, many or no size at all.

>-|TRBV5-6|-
ASSLQGLNEKLF
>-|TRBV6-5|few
ASTSREGNTIY
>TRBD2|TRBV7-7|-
ASSPSGTAGELF
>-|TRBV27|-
ASRLGHSSYNEQF
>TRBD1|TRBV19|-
ASSIATGYGANVLT
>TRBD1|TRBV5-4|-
ASSLETGSMEKLF
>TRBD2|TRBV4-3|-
ASSQGLAGASYEQY
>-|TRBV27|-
ASSPLSRGGNQPQH
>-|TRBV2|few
ASSEDHLPTGELF
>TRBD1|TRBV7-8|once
ASSLPRQGAGEQF
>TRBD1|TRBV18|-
ASSKGQVDGYT
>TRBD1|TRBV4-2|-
ASSQGTGTSTDTQY
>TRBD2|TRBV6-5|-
ASSYSTGRGSVLT
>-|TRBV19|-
ASRSQGSSGNTIY
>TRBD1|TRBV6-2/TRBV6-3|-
ASSYFGQGRGYT
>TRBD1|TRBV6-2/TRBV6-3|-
ASSYSPTGGLYNEQF
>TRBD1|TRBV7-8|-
ASSSGWDRTNTGELF
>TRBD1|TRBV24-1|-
ATSDTGTGKRFSGYT
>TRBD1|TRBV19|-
ASSMTGKGGYT
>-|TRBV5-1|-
ASSLDRVVGEQY
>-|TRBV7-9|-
ASSQAGMFNEQF
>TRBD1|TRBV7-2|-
ASSLGTVATNEKLF
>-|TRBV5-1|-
ASSLGQNYGYT
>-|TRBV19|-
ASSFLGSNQPQH
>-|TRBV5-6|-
ASSQNRVVSPLH
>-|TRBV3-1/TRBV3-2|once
ASSQLPPTDSGANVLT
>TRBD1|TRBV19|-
ASSISTGNGYT
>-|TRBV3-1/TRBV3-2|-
ASSQDGINTEAF
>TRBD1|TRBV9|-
ASSYRQGSGELF
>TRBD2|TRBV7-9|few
ASSFLSGRDNEQF
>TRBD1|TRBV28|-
ASSSGGFQPQH
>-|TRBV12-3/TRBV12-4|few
ASSSQEHTEAF
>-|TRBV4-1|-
ASSQETGAKKLF
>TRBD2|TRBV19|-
ASRGAGASTDTQY
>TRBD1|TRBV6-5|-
ASRGRDRGYGLEY
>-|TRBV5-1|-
ASSFEGNQPQH
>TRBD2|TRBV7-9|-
ASSQTSGQYNEQF
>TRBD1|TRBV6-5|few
ASNRGDNNEQF
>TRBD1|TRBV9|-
ASSAQGAYEQY